This section outlines one T cell receptor (beta chain) sequence together with its context. As yet, its antigen is unknown. This sample was taken from a study of cytomegalovirus exposure and HLA in healthy donors. Findings and limits, study-wide: With later analysis, a missense DCLRE1C variant became linked to TCR beta V- and J-gene trimming. The only immune exposure information that was available was CMV serostatus. Earlier analysis found most TCR beta V segments productive about 87% or about 30% of the time.

It was with 60 Vbeta and 13 Jbeta primers that the PCR ran. TCRdb's copy holds only in-frame clones and misses some; the assay was immunoSEQ multiplex PCR. Here the sample spans some 140,000 clones, approximately 79% being singletons. The sequence derives from a man younger than 35 in good health and CMV-seropositive. Sample: PBMCs.

DNA of the CDR3: TGTGCCAGCAGCTTAGGGCGACAGGGCTCCTACGAGCAGTACTTC. Its protein product is CASSLGRQGSYEQYF. The J gene is TRBJ2-7, the V gene TRBV11-2; 7 bases align to TRBD1. CDR1 SGHAT and CDR2 FQNNGV come from the germline V gene. The CDR3 totals 15 residues. V was clipped by 1 base and J by 0 bases; unmatched bases: 3.